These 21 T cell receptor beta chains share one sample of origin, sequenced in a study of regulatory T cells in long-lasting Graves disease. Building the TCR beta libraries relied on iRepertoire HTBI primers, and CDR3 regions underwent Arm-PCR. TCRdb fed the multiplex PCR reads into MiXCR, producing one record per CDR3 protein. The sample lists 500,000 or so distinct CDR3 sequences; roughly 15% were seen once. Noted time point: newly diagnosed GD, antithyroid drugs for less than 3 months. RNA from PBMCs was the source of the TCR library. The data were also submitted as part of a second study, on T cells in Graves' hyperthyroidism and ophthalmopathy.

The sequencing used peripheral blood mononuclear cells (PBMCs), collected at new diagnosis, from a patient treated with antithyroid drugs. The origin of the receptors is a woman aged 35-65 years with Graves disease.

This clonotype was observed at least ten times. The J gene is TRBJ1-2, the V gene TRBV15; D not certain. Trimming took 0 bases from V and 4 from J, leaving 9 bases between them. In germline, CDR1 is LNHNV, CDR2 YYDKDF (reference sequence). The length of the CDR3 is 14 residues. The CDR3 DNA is TGTGCCACCAGCAGAGATGGGGTTGTCTATGGCTACACCTTC. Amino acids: CATSRDGVVYGYTF.

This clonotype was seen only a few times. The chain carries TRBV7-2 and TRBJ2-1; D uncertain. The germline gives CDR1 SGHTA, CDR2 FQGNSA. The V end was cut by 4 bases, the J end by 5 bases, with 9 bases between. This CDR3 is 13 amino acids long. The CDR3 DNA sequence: TGTGCCAGCAGCTCCCCGGTGAACAATGAGCAGTTCTTC. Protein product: CASSSPVNNEQFF.

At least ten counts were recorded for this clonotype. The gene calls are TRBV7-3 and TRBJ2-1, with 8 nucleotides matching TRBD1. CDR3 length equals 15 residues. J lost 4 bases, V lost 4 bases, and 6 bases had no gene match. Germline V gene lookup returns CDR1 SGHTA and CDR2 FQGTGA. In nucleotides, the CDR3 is TGTGCCAGCAGCTACCAGGGGGCGGGATACAATGAGCAGTTCTTC. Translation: CASSYQGAGYNEQFF. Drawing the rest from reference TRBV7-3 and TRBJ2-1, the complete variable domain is GAGVSQTPSNKVTEKGKYVELRCDPISGHTALYWYRQSLGQGPEFLIYFQGTGAADDSGLPNDRFFAVRPEGSVSTLKIQRTERGDSAVYLCASSYQGAGYNEQFFGPGTRLTVL.

The CDR3: CSARERLSQETQYF. The CDR3 coding sequence is TGCAGTGCTAGAGAGCGGCTAAGCCAAGAGACCCAGTACTTC. The chain uses TRBV20-1 and TRBJ2-5; D remains ambiguous. Germline V gene lookup returns CDR1 DFQATT and CDR2 SNEGSKA (reference sequence). Deletions cut 0 bases from V and 1 base from J, with 9 bases between. The CDR3 consists of 14 residues.

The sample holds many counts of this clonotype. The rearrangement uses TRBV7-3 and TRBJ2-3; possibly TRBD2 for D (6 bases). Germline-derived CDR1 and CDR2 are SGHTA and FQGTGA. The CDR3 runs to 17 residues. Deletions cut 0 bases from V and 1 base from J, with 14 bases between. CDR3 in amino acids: CASSLTGIPGGTDTQYF. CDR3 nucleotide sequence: TGTGCCAGCAGCTTAACGGGTATCCCGGGGGGCACAGATACGCAGTATTTT.

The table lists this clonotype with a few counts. CDR3: CASKGEGSAGYTF. The CDR3 DNA reads as TGTGCCAGCAAAGGCGAGGGATCGGCTGGCTACACCTTC. The chain carries TRBV2 and TRBJ1-2; D not certain. V dropped 7 bases and J dropped 7 bases, with 16 bases sitting between them. Per germline, CDR1 SNHLY and CDR2 FYNNEI. The length of the CDR3 is 13 residues.

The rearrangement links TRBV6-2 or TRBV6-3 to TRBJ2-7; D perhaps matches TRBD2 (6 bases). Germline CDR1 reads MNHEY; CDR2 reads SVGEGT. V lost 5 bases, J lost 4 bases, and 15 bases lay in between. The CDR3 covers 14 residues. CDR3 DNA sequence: TGTGCCAGCAGTGGTGGCGGGATCGTTTACGAGCAGTACTTC. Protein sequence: CASSGGGIVYEQYF.

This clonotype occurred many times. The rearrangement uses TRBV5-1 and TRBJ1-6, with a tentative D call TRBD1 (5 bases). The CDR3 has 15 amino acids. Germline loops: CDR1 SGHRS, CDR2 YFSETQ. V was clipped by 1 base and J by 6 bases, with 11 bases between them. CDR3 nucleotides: TGCGCCAGCAGCTTGAGAGGGGCGTCTAATTCACCCCTCCACTTT. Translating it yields CASSLRGASNSPLHF.

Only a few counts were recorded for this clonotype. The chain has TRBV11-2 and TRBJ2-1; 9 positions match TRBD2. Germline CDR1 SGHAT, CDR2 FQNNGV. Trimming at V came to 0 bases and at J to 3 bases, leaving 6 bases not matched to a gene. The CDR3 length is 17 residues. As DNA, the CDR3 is TGTGCCAGCAGCTTAGATCCGGCTAGCGGGGTCTACAATGAGCAGTTCTTC. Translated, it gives CASSLDPASGVYNEQFF.

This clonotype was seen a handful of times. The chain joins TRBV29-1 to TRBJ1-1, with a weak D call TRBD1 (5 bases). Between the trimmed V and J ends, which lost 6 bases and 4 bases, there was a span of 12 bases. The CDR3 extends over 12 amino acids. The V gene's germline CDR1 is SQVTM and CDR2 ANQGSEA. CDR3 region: CSVHPGGTEAFF. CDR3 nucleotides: TGCAGCGTCCATCCTGGGGGCACTGAAGCTTTCTTT.

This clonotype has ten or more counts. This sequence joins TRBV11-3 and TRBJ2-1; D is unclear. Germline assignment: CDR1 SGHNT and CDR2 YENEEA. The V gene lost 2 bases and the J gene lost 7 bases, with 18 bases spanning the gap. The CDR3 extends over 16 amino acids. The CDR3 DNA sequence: TGTGCCAGCAGCTTATTTTCCTACACCTTCGCTAATGAGCAGTTCTTC. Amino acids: CASSLFSYTFANEQFF.

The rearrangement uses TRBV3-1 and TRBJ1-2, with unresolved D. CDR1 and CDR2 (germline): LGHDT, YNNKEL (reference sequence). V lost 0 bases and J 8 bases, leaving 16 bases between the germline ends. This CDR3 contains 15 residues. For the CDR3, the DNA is TGTGCCAGCAGCCAAGAATATCCGGGCCACCAGGGCTACACCTTC. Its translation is CASSQEYPGHQGYTF.

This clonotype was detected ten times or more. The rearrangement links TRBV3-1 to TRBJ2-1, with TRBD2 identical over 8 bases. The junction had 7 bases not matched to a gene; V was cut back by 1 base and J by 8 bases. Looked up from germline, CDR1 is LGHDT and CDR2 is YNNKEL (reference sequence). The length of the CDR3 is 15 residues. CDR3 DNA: TGTGCCAGCAGCCAAGCCCCGGGGGGGCCTTATGAGCAGTTCTTC. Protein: CASSQAPGGPYEQFF.

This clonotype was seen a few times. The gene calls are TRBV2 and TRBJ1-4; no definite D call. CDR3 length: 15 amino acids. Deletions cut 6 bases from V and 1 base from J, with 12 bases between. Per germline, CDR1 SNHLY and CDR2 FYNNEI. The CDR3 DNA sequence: TGTGCCAGCAGCGATATATTGGGAACTAATGAAAAACTGTTTTTT. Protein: CASSDILGTNEKLFF.

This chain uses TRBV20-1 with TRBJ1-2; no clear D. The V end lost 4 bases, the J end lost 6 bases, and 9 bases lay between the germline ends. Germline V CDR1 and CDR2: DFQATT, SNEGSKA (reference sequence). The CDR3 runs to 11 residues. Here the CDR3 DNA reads TGCAGTGCTAACGATGGCGATGGCTACACCTTC. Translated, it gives CSANDGDGYTF.

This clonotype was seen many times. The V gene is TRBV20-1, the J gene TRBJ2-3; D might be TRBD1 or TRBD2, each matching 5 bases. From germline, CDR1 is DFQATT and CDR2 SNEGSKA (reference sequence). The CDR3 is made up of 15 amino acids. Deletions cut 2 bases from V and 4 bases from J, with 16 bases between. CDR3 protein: CSARPPGRLSDTQYF. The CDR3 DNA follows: TGCAGTGCTAGACCTCCGGGACGCTTGTCAGATACGCAGTATTTT.

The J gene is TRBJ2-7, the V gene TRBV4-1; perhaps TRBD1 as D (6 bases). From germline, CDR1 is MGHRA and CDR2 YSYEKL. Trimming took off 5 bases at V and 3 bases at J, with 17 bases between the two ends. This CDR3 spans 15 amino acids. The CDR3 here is CASSWSAGVDYEQYF. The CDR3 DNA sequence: TGCGCCAGCAGCTGGTCTGCAGGGGTCGACTACGAGCAGTACTTC.

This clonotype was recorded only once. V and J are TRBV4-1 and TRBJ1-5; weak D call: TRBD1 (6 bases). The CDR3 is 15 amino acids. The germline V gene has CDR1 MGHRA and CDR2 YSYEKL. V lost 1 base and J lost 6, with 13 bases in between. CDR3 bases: TGCGCCAGCAGCCAAGGAGGGGGTAACGGTCAGCCCCAGCATTTT. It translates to CASSQGGGNGQPQHF.

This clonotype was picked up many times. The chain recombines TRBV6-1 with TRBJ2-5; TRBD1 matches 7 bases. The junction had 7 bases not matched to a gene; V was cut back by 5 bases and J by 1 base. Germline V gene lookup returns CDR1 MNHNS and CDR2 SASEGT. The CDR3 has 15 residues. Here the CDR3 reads CASSRAGQVQETQYF. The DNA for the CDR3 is TGTGCCAGCAGTCGGGCTGGACAGGTCCAAGAGACCCAGTACTTC.

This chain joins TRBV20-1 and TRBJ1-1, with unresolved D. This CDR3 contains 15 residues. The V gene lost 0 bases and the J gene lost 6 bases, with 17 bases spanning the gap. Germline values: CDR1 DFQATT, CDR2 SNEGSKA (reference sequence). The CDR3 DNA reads TGCAGTGCTAGAGATGCTTTGCGCGGTAACGCTGAAGCTTTCTTT. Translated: CSARDALRGNAEAFF.

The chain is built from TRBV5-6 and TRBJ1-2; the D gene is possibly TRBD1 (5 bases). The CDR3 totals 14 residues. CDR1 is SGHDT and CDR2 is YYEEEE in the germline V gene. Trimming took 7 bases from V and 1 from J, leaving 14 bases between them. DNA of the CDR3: TGTGCCAGCGGACCCCGACAGATTAACTATGGCTACACCTTC. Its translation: CASGPRQINYGYTF.